These T cell receptor beta chains were read from a single sample in a study of prognosis after radiotherapy for stage I lung cancer. MiXCR was run by TCRdb on the multiplex PCR reads, yielding one entry per CDR3 protein. This table holds some 24,000 distinct CDR3 sequences, 35% to 40% found once. The source material was PBMCs, sampled before or after stereotactic body radiation therapy (not recorded which). The source of these receptors is a donor aged 50 or older with non-small cell lung cancer. CDR3s include the opening cysteine and the closing phenylalanine or tryptophan. Each record gives: D gene, J gene, clone size, V gene, CDR3 protein, CDR3 DNA. The D gene is left open where the match is weak. For some rows the clone size is stated as once, few or many, or as a class when expanded; others skip it.

. | TRBJ1-1 | many | TRBV6-1 | CASSEVTRWQAFF | TGTGCCAGCAGTGAAGTGACGCGGTGGCAGGCTTTCTTT
. | TRBJ2-1 | many | TRBV19 | CASSIGRYNEQFF | TGTGCCAGTAGTATAGGCAGGTACAATGAGCAGTTCTTC
. | TRBJ1-2 | . | TRBV12-3/TRBV12-4 | CASSPHSGQDGYTF | TGTGCCAGCAGCCCCCACTCGGGCCAGGATGGCTACACCTTC
TRBD2 | TRBJ2-1 | . | TRBV12-3/TRBV12-4 | CASSLAGVTYNEQFF | TGTGCCAGCAGTCTAGCGGGAGTTACCTACAATGAGCAGTTCTTC
TRBD2 | TRBJ2-1 | many | TRBV10-2 | CATLAGRGGSNEQFF | TGCGCCACCCTCGCGGGCCGCGGGGGGAGCAATGAGCAGTTCTTC
TRBD1 | TRBJ1-2 | many | TRBV6-1 | CASTIDRGGNYGYTF | TGTGCCAGCACGATCGACAGGGGTGGGAACTATGGCTACACCTTC
TRBD1 | TRBJ2-7 | many | TRBV5-1 | CASNPGTGVGEQYF | TGCGCCAGCAACCCCGGGACAGGGGTCGGCGAGCAGTACTTC
. | TRBJ2-3 | many | TRBV11-3 | CASSSSRVYSGATQYF | TGTGCCAGCAGCTCGAGTCGAGTGTACTCCGGGGCTACGCAGTATTTT
. | TRBJ2-3 | . | TRBV5-8 | CASSVGAAGDTQYF | TGTGCCAGCAGCGTGGGAGCCGCCGGGGATACGCAGTATTTT
TRBD1 | TRBJ1-2 | many | TRBV7-2 | CASSLAGQGYGYTF | TGTGCCAGCAGCTTGGCTGGACAGGGCTATGGCTACACCTTC
TRBD2 | TRBJ2-1 | . | TRBV27 | CASSLYGLAGGPRSDEQFF | TGTGCCAGCAGTTTATACGGACTAGCGGGAGGGCCTCGTTCGGATGAGCAGTTCTTC
. | TRBJ2-1 | many | TRBV11-2 | CASSPPLSSVEQFF | TGTGCCAGCAGCCCCCCTTTGTCTTCGGTCGAGCAGTTCTTC
. | TRBJ2-1 | many | TRBV20-1 | CSARDDYRAANEQFF | TGCAGTGCTAGAGATGATTACAGGGCGGCCAATGAGCAGTTCTTC
TRBD2 | TRBJ2-3 | many | TRBV27 | CASRLAGGTDTQYF | TGTGCCAGCAGGCTAGCGGGGGGCACAGATACGCAGTATTTT
. | TRBJ2-7 | . | TRBV6-2/TRBV6-3 | CASSYSAGLSYEQYF | TGTGCCAGCAGTTACTCGGCAGGGCTTTCCTACGAGCAGTACTTC
. | TRBJ2-7 | many | TRBV15 | CATSREGAYEQYF | TGTGCCACCAGCAGAGAGGGGGCCTACGAGCAGTACTTC
. | TRBJ2-2 | many | TRBV6-4 | CASSVHENTGELFF | TGTGCCAGCAGTGTGCACGAGAACACCGGGGAGCTGTTTTTT
. | TRBJ1-5 | . | TRBV6-1 | CASGIGNQPQHF | TGTGCCAGCGGAATTGGCAATCAGCCCCAGCATTTT
TRBD2 | TRBJ2-1 | many | TRBV20-1 | CSAASGTSGYNEQFF | TGCAGTGCTGCCTCGGGGACTAGCGGATACAATGAGCAGTTCTTC
. | TRBJ1-1 | many | TRBV20-1 | CSAGVFGGNTEAFF | TGCAGTGCTGGGGTTTTCGGTGGGAACACTGAAGCTTTCTTT
. | TRBJ1-6 | . | TRBV6-1 | CASSEFLGYSPLHF | TGTGCCAGCAGTGAATTCTTAGGGTATTCACCCCTCCACTTT
. | TRBJ2-2 | many | TRBV6-1 | CASTNTGELFF | TGTGCCAGCACAAACACCGGGGAGCTGTTTTTT
. | TRBJ2-2 | . | TRBV20-1 | CSPGGAPGELFF | TGCAGTCCTGGCGGGGCCCCCGGGGAGCTGTTTTTT
. | TRBJ1-5 | . | TRBV24-1 | CATSDFSINQPQHF | TGTGCCACCAGTGATTTTAGTATCAATCAGCCCCAGCATTTT
. | TRBJ2-5 | many | TRBV19 | CASSQGETQYF | TGTGCCAGTAGCCAGGGTGAGACCCAGTACTTC
. | TRBJ1-4 | many | TRBV7-9 | CASSLSVQGEKLFF | TGTGCCAGCAGCTTATCAGTCCAGGGGGAAAAACTGTTTTTT
TRBD2 | TRBJ2-1 | many | TRBV19 | CASSIVVRSGVYNEQFF | TGTGCCAGTAGTATAGTGGTTAGGAGCGGGGTCTACAATGAGCAGTTCTTC
. | TRBJ2-3 | . | TRBV29-1 | CSVAPGGGTDTRYF | TGCAGCGTAGCTCCCGGAGGGGGCACAGATACGCGGTATTTT
TRBD1 | TRBJ1-5 | . | TRBV6-2/TRBV6-3 | CASSELWTGQPQHF | TGTGCCAGCAGTGAATTGTGGACAGGGCAGCCCCAGCATTTT
. | TRBJ1-3 | many | TRBV7-9 | CASSSKRGQGIGNTIYF | TGTGCCAGCAGCAGCAAGCGGGGGCAGGGGATTGGAAACACCATATATTTT
. | TRBJ1-5 | many | TRBV19 | CASSPRRGASNQPQHF | TGTGCCAGTAGTCCCCGCCGGGGTGCTAGCAATCAGCCCCAGCATTTT
TRBD2 | TRBJ2-3 | many | TRBV19 | CASSKGRGTDTQYF | TGTGCCAGTAGTAAAGGGAGGGGTACAGATACGCAGTATTTT
TRBD2 | TRBJ2-3 | . | TRBV2 | CASRLSGGPRADTQYF | TGTGCCAGCCGGCTATCGGGGGGACCGAGGGCAGATACACAGTATTTT
. | TRBJ1-3 | . | TRBV12-3/TRBV12-4 | CASRVTGNTIYF | TGTGCCAGCAGGGTAACTGGAAACACCATATATTTT
TRBD1 | TRBJ2-3 | . | TRBV7-8 | CASQYTGTARTDTQYF | TGTGCCAGCCAGTATACCGGGACAGCTCGCACAGATACGCAGTATTTT
. | TRBJ1-6 | once | TRBV27 | CASRGTWGLNSPLHF | TGTGCCAGCAGGGGGACCTGGGGGCTGAATTCACCCCTCCACTTT
TRBD2 | TRBJ2-7 | many | TRBV4-1 | CASSQKIAGAGDEQYF | TGCGCCAGCAGCCAAAAGATAGCGGGAGCAGGCGACGAGCAGTACTTC
. | TRBJ2-1 | many | TRBV18 | CASSRIGSSYNEQFF | TGTGCCAGCTCACGGATCGGGAGCTCCTACAATGAGCAGTTCTTC
. | TRBJ1-1 | . | TRBV4-3 | CASSQDGRSGLAFF | TGCGCCAGCAGCCAAGATGGTAGGTCAGGGCTGGCTTTCTTT
. | TRBJ1-1 | . | TRBV11-3 | CASRRGRGYTEAFF | TGTGCCAGCAGGAGGGGCAGGGGTTACACTGAAGCTTTCTTT
. | TRBJ2-3 | many | TRBV24-1 | CATSSPLGGAQGITDTQYF | TGTGCCACCAGCTCCCCATTAGGCGGGGCCCAGGGGATCACAGATACGCAGTATTTT
. | TRBJ1-5 | many | TRBV5-1 | CASSPHTGGSNQPQHF | TGCGCCAGCAGCCCCCATACGGGGGGTAGCAATCAGCCCCAGCATTTT
. | TRBJ1-6 | . | TRBV28 | CASREARDFLISALRF | TGTGCCAGCAGAGAGGCCCGGGACTTTCTGATCTCGGCCCTCCGCTTT
. | TRBJ1-1 | many | TRBV5-1 | CASSLSGLNTEAFF | TGCGCCAGCAGCTTATCCGGCCTTAACACTGAAGCTTTCTTT
. | TRBJ2-7 | many | TRBV28 | CASSPYLRQGTEEQYF | TGTGCCAGCAGTCCCTACCTAAGGCAGGGGACTGAGGAGCAGTACTTC
. | TRBJ1-3 | many | TRBV20-1 | CSARGAGDRNTIYF | TGCAGTGCCCGTGGGGCAGGGGATCGAAACACCATATATTTT
. | TRBJ2-1 | many | TRBV11-3 | CASSLLANYNEQFF | TGTGCCAGCAGCTTACTAGCTAACTACAATGAGCAGTTCTTC